This TCR beta chain was captured in a study of T cell responses to AZD1222 COVID-19 vaccine. Findings and caveats of the study: A mostly white British donor set with more females was recruited, and clonal diversity was possibly underestimated.

A word on this clone: Antigen: not known.

Only in-frame clones appear in the TCRdb table, and some are missing; sequencing was by immunoSEQ multiplex PCR. The sample yields about 160,000 clones, about 89% seen once. V lost 3 bases and J lost 0, with 12 bases in between. Germline V gene sequence: CDR1 MDHEN, CDR2 SYDVKM. The CDR3 is 17 amino acids. The TCR originated in an adult in good health. The V gene is TRBV28, the J gene TRBJ2-6; the D gene is possibly TRBD2 (5 bases). Here the sequenced sample was peripheral blood, taken on day 0 of AZD1222 vaccination. The chain's CDR3 is CASSFVGGLSGANVLTF. For the CDR3, the DNA is TGTGCCAGCAGTTTCGTTGGAGGACTCTCTGGGGCCAACGTCCTGACTTTC.